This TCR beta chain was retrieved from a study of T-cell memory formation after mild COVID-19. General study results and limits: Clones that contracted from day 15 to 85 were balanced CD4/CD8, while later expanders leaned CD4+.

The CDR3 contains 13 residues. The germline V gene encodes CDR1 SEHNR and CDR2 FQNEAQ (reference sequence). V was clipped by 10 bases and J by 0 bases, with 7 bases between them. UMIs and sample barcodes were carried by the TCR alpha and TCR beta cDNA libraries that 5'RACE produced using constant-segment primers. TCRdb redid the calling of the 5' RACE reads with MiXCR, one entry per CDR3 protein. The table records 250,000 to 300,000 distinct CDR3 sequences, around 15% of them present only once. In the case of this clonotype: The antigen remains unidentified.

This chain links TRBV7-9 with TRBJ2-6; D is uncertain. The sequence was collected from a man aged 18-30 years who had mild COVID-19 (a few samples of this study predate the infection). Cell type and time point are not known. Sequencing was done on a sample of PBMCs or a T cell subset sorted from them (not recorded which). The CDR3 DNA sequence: TGTGCCACCTCTAGCTCTGGGGCCAACGTCCTGACTTTC. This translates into CATSSSGANVLTF.